This T cell receptor (beta chain) was recovered during a study of shared clonotypes between healthy human individuals. The method was immunoSEQ multiplex PCR; TCRdb's version includes in-frame clones alone and lacks a portion of them. Of about 2.3 million clones in the sample, roughly 92% were seen once. This clone was counted once. Its specificity is unknown. Study outcomes and limitations: Clonotypes that were shared across a handful of donors made up around 5% of naive CD4 clonotypes.

V lost 4 bases, J lost 2 bases, and 8 bases lay in between. Germline loops: CDR1 GTSNPN, CDR2 SVGIG (reference sequence). The CDR3 runs 13 residues. The rearrangement joins TRBV30 to TRBJ2-2, with D possibly being TRBD1 (5 bases). The specimen was naive CD4+ T cells from PBMCs. Subset in this sample: CD45RA+ positively selected. This receptor was identified in a man in his late teens or twenties in good health. Some clones in this sample may be carry-over from other donors' samples. This CDR3 reads CAWTRGNTGELFF. CDR3 in DNA: TGTGCCTGGACTAGGGGAAACACCGGGGAGCTGTTTTTT.